The source of this TCR beta chain is a study of shared clonotypes between healthy human individuals. Data came from immunoSEQ multiplex PCR; TCRdb stores just in-frame clones and leaves some out. The sample contains hundreds of thousands of clones, roughly 96% of which appear only once. The CDR3 runs 15 residues. From germline, CDR1 is MDHEN and CDR2 SYDVKM. V gave up 3 bases and J gave up 2 bases; unmatched junction bases: 5. In the naive CD8 group, cells lacked CD45RO and were positively selected for CCR7, so terminally differentiated effector memory CD45RA+ cells were left out. The source of this sequence is a woman under 40 in good health. This rearrangement joins TRBV28 to TRBJ2-3, with TRBD1 matching 7 bases. The sample was naive CD8+ T cells sorted from blood. The CDR3, as DNA: TGTGCCAGCAGTTTTGGGACAGATACCACAGATACGCAGTATTTT. This translates into CASSFGTDTTDTQYF.